This entry lists 3 T cell receptor beta chains sequenced from one sample in a study of blood T cell repertoires in COVID-19. Only in-frame clones appear in the TCRdb table, and some are missing; sequencing was by immunoSEQ multiplex PCR. The table includes approximately 290,000 clones, 80% to 95% detected once. Sequenced input: peripheral blood. These receptors all come from a woman aged 25 to 39 with COVID-19, enrolled during active disease.

This sequence joins TRBV3-1 (or the pseudogene TRBV3-2) and TRBJ1-3; 8 nucleotides match TRBD1. In germline, CDR1 is LGHDT, CDR2 YNNKEL (reference sequence). There are 15 residues in the CDR3. V shed 4 bases and J 4 bases; nucleotides not matched to a gene: 6. The CDR3 spells CASSLDRAGGNTIYF. The CDR3 nucleotides read TGTGCCAGCAGCCTGGACAGGGCGGGCGGAAACACCATATATTTT.

This clone was observed a handful of times. This chain connects TRBV10-3 to TRBJ1-1; D is possibly TRBD1 (5 bases). Germline V CDR1 and CDR2: ENHRY, SYGVKD. The CDR3 loop spans 15 amino acids. Trimming left V 11 bases short and J 4 bases short, with 23 bases between. The CDR3 sequence is CASSPDPGFGTEAFF. For the CDR3, the DNA is TGTGCCTCCTCCCCGGACCCAGGGTTCGGCACTGAAGCTTTCTTT.

The J gene is TRBJ2-4, the V gene TRBV5-4, with 7 bases fitting TRBD1. There are 16 residues in the CDR3. In germline, CDR1 is SGHNT, CDR2 YYREEE (reference sequence). Trimming at V came to 4 bases and at J to 1 base, leaving 8 bases not matched to a gene. The CDR3 nucleotides are TGTGCCAGCAGCATAGACAGGGTTGGGGCCAAAAACATTCAGTACTTC. It encodes CASSIDRVGAKNIQYF.